Listed below are T cell receptor beta chains from one sample, sequenced in a study of T cells expressing NK-cell markers. TCRdb re-called the 5' RACE reads and gives one entry per CDR3 protein, without DNA. In all, the sample yields about 300,000 distinct CDR3 sequences. The sequencing input was blood T cells: a sorted CD56 or NKG2C T cell subset, CD4+ or CD8+ T cells, or bulk PBMC T cells (not recorded which). The receptors originated from a woman aged 18-70 years in good health. Each CDR3 is given with its conserved first and last residue. The order of the fields is V gene, J gene, CDR3 protein.

TRBV18,TRBJ2-1,CASSPPLGIYNEQFF
TRBV20-1,TRBJ2-4,CSARARLAKNIQYF
TRBV5-1,TRBJ2-1,CASSLEGAPYNEQFF
TRBV6-5,TRBJ2-1,CASSSQGAVYNEQFF
TRBV3-1,TRBJ1-5,CASSQGTTWQPQHF
TRBV20-1,TRBJ2-1,CSASSGRGVGDEQFF
TRBV12-3/TRBV12-4,TRBJ1-1,CASSSSASGGEAFF
TRBV5-6,TRBJ2-3,CASRQGTTYPTSTDTQYF
TRBV20-1,TRBJ1-1,CRGAAGPFMNTEAFF
TRBV19,TRBJ1-1,CASSIDARLGDTEAFF
TRBV19,TRBJ2-7,CASRRTDSYEQYF
TRBV6-2/TRBV6-3,TRBJ1-4,CASRNSGMDEKLFF
TRBV29-1,TRBJ2-3,CSVEGTGKWDTQYF
TRBV11-3,TRBJ2-1,CASSLGVLAGVNEQFF
TRBV25-1,TRBJ2-1,CASSEVQGGFNEQFF
TRBV4-3,TRBJ2-2,CASSADGYRATGELFF
TRBV10-3,TRBJ2-5,CAISPGLAGGPGQETQYF
TRBV20-1,TRBJ1-3,CSARDDRGGNTIYF
TRBV29-1,TRBJ2-7,CSVVQGLSSYEQYF
TRBV7-2,TRBJ2-1,CASFWAGGTYNEQFF
TRBV7-2,TRBJ2-7,CASSLSGGTYEQYF
TRBV9,TRBJ2-1,CASSVGVADYNEQFF
TRBV7-2,TRBJ2-2,CASSFQTSGSTGELFF
TRBV7-2,TRBJ2-5,CASSPGVGKTQYF
TRBV29-1,TRBJ2-7,CSVEHSPTYEQYF
TRBV18,TRBJ1-5,CASSSEGSLNQPQHF
TRBV18,TRBJ1-5,CASSPGQNSNQPQHF
TRBV6-1,TRBJ1-5,CASRGDSNQPQHF
TRBV20-1,TRBJ1-1,CSARDSGFGFLAAFF
TRBV9,TRBJ2-1,CASSVDYGLAGLNEQFF
TRBV20-1,TRBJ2-5,CSARDRVAAPQETQYF
TRBV28,TRBJ2-1,CASTQGVSTIYF
TRBV5-1,TRBJ2-5,CASSASGGQETQYF
TRBV9,TRBJ2-3,CASSGPRYPDTQYF
TRBV29-1,TRBJ2-5,CSVPDGSLLETQYF
TRBV5-1,TRBJ2-5,CATQGLAETQYF
TRBV5-1,TRBJ2-5,CASSLADFFGQETQYF
TRBV6-5,TRBJ2-3,CASSYPSRMDTQYF
TRBV12-3/TRBV12-4,TRBJ2-7,CASSLMHHEQYF
TRBV12-3/TRBV12-4,TRBJ1-1,CASANREMNTEAFF
TRBV4-3,TRBJ2-2,CASSQDPGELFF
TRBV29-1,TRBJ2-1,CSVALRAGYEQFF
TRBV20-1,TRBJ2-1,CSAAGTGSLQTFNEQFF
TRBV5-1,TRBJ2-2,CASRPTQRSNTGELFF
TRBV6-1,TRBJ1-1,CASRQGNFGTEAFF
TRBV7-2,TRBJ2-1,CASSLGGIPSGEQFF
TRBV12-3/TRBV12-4,TRBJ1-1,CATDRAQNTEAFF
TRBV5-1,TRBJ1-5,CASSERGAGDQPQHF
TRBV12-3/TRBV12-4,TRBJ2-3,CASRRRGGSGTDTQYF
TRBV11-2,TRBJ2-1,CASSFEGTWIPEQFF
TRBV7-8,TRBJ1-5,CASSLSAGVSNQPQHF
TRBV6-5,TRBJ1-2,CASSSGSKVGYTF
TRBV29-1,TRBJ2-5,CSVALVSGQETQYF